A selection of T cell receptor beta chains follows, all from one sample in a study of beta chain features in type 1 diabetes. Produced via immunoSEQ multiplex PCR; TCRdb's table is partial and in-frame only. The sample carries roughly 500,000 clones, 30% recorded once. The sequencing input was naive CD4+ T cells from blood. These receptors all stem from a man in his late teens or twenties in good health. Both conserved end residues are part of each CDR3. D genes are given only for firm matches. Expanded clones are given a class, and other clones once, few, many or no size at all.

>TRBJ2-5|TRBV30|-|-
CAWSARESQYF
TGTGCCTGGAGCGCCCGGGAATCCCAGTACTTC
>TRBJ1-2|TRBV4-2|-|TRBD1
CASSQDRSGTGKGYGYTF
TGTGCCAGCAGCCAAGACAGATCCGGGACAGGAAAAGGCTATGGCTACACCTTC
>TRBJ2-5|TRBV7-2|-|-
CASSLAPDRGRETQYF
TGTGCCAGCAGCTTAGCGCCGGACAGAGGGAGAGAGACCCAGTACTTC
>TRBJ2-3|TRBV28|few|-
CASSLHYDSTDTQYF
TGTGCCAGCAGTCTCCATTACGACTCCACAGATACGCAGTATTTT
>TRBJ2-7|TRBV6-1|-|TRBD2
CASKGTSDSYEQYF
TGTGCCAGCAAGGGGACTAGCGACTCCTACGAGCAGTACTTC
>TRBJ2-3|TRBV6-5|-|-
CASNLGHGSTDTQYF
TGTGCCAGCAACCTAGGACATGGGAGCACAGATACGCAGTATTTT
>TRBJ2-7|TRBV4-2|-|-
CASSQAGSHYEQYF
TGTGCCAGCAGCCAAGCGGGGAGTCATTACGAGCAGTACTTC
>TRBJ2-7|TRBV18|-|TRBD1
CASSPRDRGYEQYF
TGTGCCAGCTCACCCCGGGACAGGGGCTACGAGCAGTACTTC
>TRBJ2-1|TRBV14|few|TRBD2
CASSPGKTSGNYNEQFF
TGTGCCAGCAGCCCTGGAAAGACTAGCGGGAACTACAATGAGCAGTTCTTC
>TRBJ2-7|TRBV4-2|few|TRBD2
CASSLAASGSNEQYF
TGTGCCAGCAGCCTAGCGGCTAGCGGGAGTAACGAGCAGTACTTC
>TRBJ2-7|TRBV7-9|-|TRBD2
CASSKAPSGRTYEQYF
TGTGCCAGCAGCAAAGCTCCTAGCGGGAGGACCTACGAGCAGTACTTC
>TRBJ2-7|TRBV5-1|-|TRBD1
CASSLSGTGDEQYF
TGCGCCAGCAGCCTGTCCGGGACAGGGGACGAGCAGTACTTC
>TRBJ2-5|TRBV20-1|-|-
CSALGQETQYF
TGCAGTGCCCTGGGGCAAGAGACCCAGTACTTC
>TRBJ2-7|TRBV30|-|TRBD2
CAWSVGQPSGSYEQYF
TGTGCCTGGAGTGTAGGGCAACCTAGCGGGAGTTACGAGCAGTACTTC
>TRBJ1-5|TRBV30|few|-
CAWSVQTGTLPQHF
TGTGCCTGGAGTGTACAGACAGGCACCCTGCCCCAGCATTTT
>TRBJ1-5|TRBV2|-|TRBD1
CASSAGQGYSNQPQHF
TGTGCCAGCAGTGCGGGACAGGGGTATAGCAATCAGCCCCAGCATTTT
>TRBJ1-1|TRBV29-1|-|-
CSVAQGSNTEAFF
TGCAGCGTTGCACAGGGCTCGAACACTGAAGCTTTCTTT
>TRBJ2-7|TRBV7-2|-|TRBD1
CASSLGAGGTYEQYF
TGTGCCAGCAGCTTAGGCGCAGGGGGCACCTACGAGCAGTACTTC
>TRBJ1-4|TRBV5-4|few|TRBD1
CASSSRQGDEKLFF
TGTGCCAGCAGCTCCCGACAGGGTGATGAAAAACTGTTTTTT
>TRBJ2-7|TRBV30|once|-
CAWSFLSEQYF
TGTGCCTGGAGTTTCTTGTCCGAGCAGTACTTC
>TRBJ2-2|TRBV4-2|-|-
CASSHAGTYTGELFF
TGTGCCAGCAGCCACGCCGGGACTTACACCGGGGAGCTGTTTTTT
>TRBJ2-7|TRBV11-3|-|-
CASSLDGGRTYEQYF
TGTGCCAGCAGCTTAGATGGGGGCCGGACCTACGAGCAGTACTTC
>TRBJ2-3|TRBV7-3|-|-
CASSPTGAGAGNTQYF
TGTGCCAGCAGCCCGACGGGGGCGGGAGCCGGAAATACGCAGTATTTT
>TRBJ2-1|TRBV5-6|-|-
CASSRDFYNEQFF
TGTGCCAGCAGCCGGGACTTCTACAATGAGCAGTTCTTC
>TRBJ2-1|TRBV29-1|few|-
CSVVRGGNEQFF
TGCAGCGTTGTTCGGGGTGGCAATGAGCAGTTCTTC
>TRBJ2-1|TRBV7-3|few|-
CASSSDNTYNEQFF
TGTGCCAGCAGTTCGGACAACACCTACAATGAGCAGTTCTTC
>TRBJ2-1|TRBV4-1|few|-
CASSRIQDNEQFF
TGCGCCAGCAGCCGCATACAGGACAATGAGCAGTTCTTC
>TRBJ2-7|TRBV12-2|-|-
CASRRSGDWETYEQYF
TGTGCAAGTCGCCGATCCGGGGACTGGGAGACCTACGAGCAGTACTTC
>TRBJ2-7|TRBV7-2|few|-
CASSPGLWAEYEQYF
TGTGCCAGCAGCCCCGGCCTCTGGGCGGAGTACGAGCAGTACTTC
>TRBJ1-3|TRBV25-1|few|-
CASSDATGFGNTIYF
TGTGCCAGCAGTGATGCAACAGGGTTCGGAAACACCATATATTTT
>TRBJ2-5|TRBV6-6|-|-
CASRGQRGLETQYF
TGTGCCAGCAGGGGACAGCGGGGGTTGGAGACCCAGTACTTC
>TRBJ2-7|TRBV9|once|-
CASSRYSDSSYEQYF
TGTGCCAGCAGCAGATACAGCGATAGCTCCTACGAGCAGTACTTC
>TRBJ2-1|TRBV4-1|few|-
CASSQDQVSMGNEQFF
TGCGCCAGCAGCCAAGATCAGGTCTCTATGGGCAATGAGCAGTTCTTC
>TRBJ2-1|TRBV29-1|-|-
CSVEEAYNEQFF
TGCAGCGTTGAAGAAGCCTACAATGAGCAGTTCTTC
>TRBJ2-5|TRBV29-1|few|-
CSVLLQGLETQYF
TGCAGCGTCCTCTTACAGGGATTAGAGACCCAGTACTTC
>TRBJ2-7|TRBV25-1|few|-
CASSEGRSTKEQYF
TGTGCCAGCAGTGAAGGCCGTAGTACGAAGGAGCAGTACTTC
>TRBJ2-1|TRBV4-3|few|TRBD2
CASSQDPREGNEQFF
TGCGCCAGCAGCCAAGACCCGCGGGAGGGAAATGAGCAGTTCTTC
>TRBJ2-1|TRBV6-6|-|-
CASSYLGTYNEQFF
TGTGCCAGCAGTTACTTGGGAACCTACAATGAGCAGTTCTTC
>TRBJ1-4|TRBV7-9|once|-
CASSPLQTTNEKLFF
TGTGCCAGCAGCCCCCTGCAGACAACTAATGAAAAACTGTTTTTT
>TRBJ2-7|TRBV20-1|few|-
CSATMNYEQYF
TGCAGTGCAACGATGAACTACGAGCAGTACTTC
>TRBJ2-7|TRBV30|-|TRBD2
CAWSVRLAGDEQYF
TGTGCCTGGAGTGTCCGGCTAGCGGGAGACGAGCAGTACTTC
>TRBJ2-5|TRBV7-2|-|TRBD2
CASSLVGTSGSETQYF
TGTGCCAGCAGCTTAGTTGGGACTAGCGGGAGTGAGACCCAGTACTTC
>TRBJ2-5|TRBV9|-|TRBD2
CASSVAGTRQETQYF
TGTGCCAGCAGCGTAGCCGGGACTAGACAAGAGACCCAGTACTTC
>TRBJ2-1|TRBV29-1|few|TRBD2
CSVWTSGPSSYNEQFF
TGCAGCGTGTGGACTAGCGGGCCGAGCTCCTACAATGAGCAGTTCTTC
>TRBJ2-7|TRBV7-9|once|TRBD2
CASNLAGDRNEQYF
TGTGCCAGCAACTTAGCGGGAGATAGGAACGAGCAGTACTTC
>TRBJ1-2|TRBV28|few|-
CASSRTTPAWGYTF
TGTGCCAGCAGTCGGACGACACCCGCTTGGGGCTACACCTTC
>TRBJ2-3|TRBV7-2|few|-
CASSLTSGSSTDTQYF
TGTGCCAGCAGCTTAACTAGTGGCTCTAGCACAGATACGCAGTATTTT
>TRBJ1-3|TRBV2|-|-
CASSPGYAGNTIYF
TGTGCCAGCAGTCCAGGGTATGCTGGAAACACCATATATTTT
>TRBJ2-1|TRBV10-3|few|-
CAIKGGNEQFF
TGTGCCATCAAAGGCGGGAATGAGCAGTTCTTC
>TRBJ2-7|TRBV5-4|few|TRBD1
CASSRQGYEQYF
TGTGCCAGCAGCCGACAGGGATACGAGCAGTACTTC
>TRBJ2-3|TRBV7-2|-|TRBD2
CASSLWRGDRDTQYF
TGTGCCAGCAGCTTATGGCGGGGGGATCGGGATACGCAGTATTTT
>TRBJ2-1|TRBV10-3|-|TRBD2
CAISEGSSGRAGNEQFF
TGTGCCATCAGTGAGGGCAGTAGCGGGAGGGCCGGCAATGAGCAGTTCTTC